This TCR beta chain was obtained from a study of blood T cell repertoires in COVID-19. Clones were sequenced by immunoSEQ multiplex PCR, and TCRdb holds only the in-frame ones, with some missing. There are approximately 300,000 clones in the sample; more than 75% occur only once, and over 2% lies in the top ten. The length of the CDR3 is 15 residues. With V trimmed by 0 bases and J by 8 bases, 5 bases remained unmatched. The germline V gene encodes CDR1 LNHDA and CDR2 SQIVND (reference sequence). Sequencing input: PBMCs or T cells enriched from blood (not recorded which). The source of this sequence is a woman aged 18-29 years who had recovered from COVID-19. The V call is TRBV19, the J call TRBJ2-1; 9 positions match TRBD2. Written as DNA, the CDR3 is TGTGCCAGTAGTATAGATTCGCTAGCGGGATATGAGCAGTTCTTC. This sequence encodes CASSIDSLAGYEQFF.